The T cell receptor (beta chain) described here comes from a study of blood T cells in healthy people across ages. Study-wide results and limits: The unknown donor CMV status may have confounded expanded clonotype changes.

Roughly 10 milliliters was the volume of peripheral blood drawn from each donor. The CDR3 is 14 amino acids. This clonotype was seen once. No antigen is known for it. It was with a sample-barcoded 5' primer and a J-beta primer mix that a second PCR of roughly 7 to 12 cycles was run. Every cDNA molecule carried a tag from a template-switch adaptor bearing 12 random nucleotides. Each CDR3 protein gets one entry after TCRdb re-called the 5' RACE reads with MiXCR. Of 850,000 to 1,300,000 distinct CDR3 sequences detected, more than 40% appear once; the ten largest clones hold approximately 20%. The genes are TRBV21-1 and TRBJ1-5; the table's D call, TRBD1, has no DNA check behind it. TRBV21-1 is classified as a pseudogene. This TCR derives from a woman in her sixties in good health. Sample: blood. The CDR3 spells CASSTGQGDQPQHF. The CDR3, as DNA: TGTGCCAGCAGCACAGGACAGGGGGATCAGCCCCAGCATTTT.